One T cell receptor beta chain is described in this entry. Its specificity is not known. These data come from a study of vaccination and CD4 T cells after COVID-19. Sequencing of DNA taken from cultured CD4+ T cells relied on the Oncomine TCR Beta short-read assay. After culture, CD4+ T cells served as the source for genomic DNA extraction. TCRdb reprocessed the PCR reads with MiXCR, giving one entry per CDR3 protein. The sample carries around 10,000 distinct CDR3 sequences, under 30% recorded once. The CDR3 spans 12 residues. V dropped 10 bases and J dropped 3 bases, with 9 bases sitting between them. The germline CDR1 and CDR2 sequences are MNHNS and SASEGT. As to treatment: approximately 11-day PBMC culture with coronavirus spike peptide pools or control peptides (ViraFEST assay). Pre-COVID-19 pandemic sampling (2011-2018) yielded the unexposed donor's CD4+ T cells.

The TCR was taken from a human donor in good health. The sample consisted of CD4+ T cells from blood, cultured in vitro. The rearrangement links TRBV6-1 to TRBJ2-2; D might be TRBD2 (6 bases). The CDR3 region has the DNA TGTGCCACTCAGCGGGACACCGGGGAGCTGTTTTTT. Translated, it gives CATQRDTGELFF.